The entry that follows covers one T cell receptor beta chain sequence. This sample is part of a study of blood T cell repertoires in COVID-19. On the study more broadly: Sites in the United States, Italy and Spain provided acute and convalescent COVID-19 samples.

V was pared by 2 bases and J by 8 bases, with 7 bases of the junction left unmatched. This CDR3 is 15 amino acids long. Germline lookup yields CDR1 SGHDN and CDR2 FVKESK. Per the study methods: Amplification of reference gene primers was used by the study to estimate nucleated cell counts. Profiled with immunoSEQ multiplex PCR; TCRdb holds only in-frame clones, not every one. V and J calls plus clone size are reproduced from that table; the DNA served to infer D and trimming. The sample yields 200,000 to 250,000 clones, under 90% seen once. The origin of this receptor is a woman aged 80 or over with acute or convalescent COVID-19. Material for sequencing was peripheral blood. V usage is TRBV14 and J usage is TRBJ1-4; 8 bases agree with TRBD1. This chain's CDR3 is CASSQIGQGYEKLFF. The CDR3 DNA reads TGTGCCAGCAGCCAAATAGGACAGGGTTACGAAAAACTGTTTTTT.